This entry features one T cell receptor (beta chain) sequence. Antigen unknown. This record belongs to a study of OX40 agonist ivuxolimab in advanced cancers. The overall study: Patients were treated with intravenous ivuxolimab, dosed at 0.01 to 10 mg/kg and infused every 2 weeks.

Trimming removed 3 bases at V and 3 bases at J, with 15 bases between. Germline values: CDR1 GTSNPN, CDR2 SVGIG (reference sequence). The CDR3 extends over 15 amino acids. This table comes from immunoSEQ multiplex PCR, and its TCRdb copy is limited to in-frame clones, with some not included. Of around 46,000 clones listed, about 91% were seen once; the top ten hold roughly 4.9%. Cycle 7 day 1, cycle 4 day 1, and baseline were the timepoints at which blood was sampled. General study results and limits: At 0.1 to 3.0 mg/kg, clonal expansion of CD4+ and CD8+ blood T cells had occurred by week 6. In CD8+ T cells, expanded clones were on average more numerous than in CD4+.

The clonotype comes from an adult with an advanced solid tumor such as melanoma, head and neck, liver or kidney cancer. Source: CD4+ or CD8+ T cells sorted from blood, taken in a trial of the OX40 agonist ivuxolimab. The rearrangement links TRBV30 to TRBJ2-1; D unresolved. The CDR3 is CAWSPPGYLYNEQFF. CDR3 coding DNA: TGTGCCTGGAGCCCACCTGGGTACCTCTACAATGAGCAGTTCTTC.